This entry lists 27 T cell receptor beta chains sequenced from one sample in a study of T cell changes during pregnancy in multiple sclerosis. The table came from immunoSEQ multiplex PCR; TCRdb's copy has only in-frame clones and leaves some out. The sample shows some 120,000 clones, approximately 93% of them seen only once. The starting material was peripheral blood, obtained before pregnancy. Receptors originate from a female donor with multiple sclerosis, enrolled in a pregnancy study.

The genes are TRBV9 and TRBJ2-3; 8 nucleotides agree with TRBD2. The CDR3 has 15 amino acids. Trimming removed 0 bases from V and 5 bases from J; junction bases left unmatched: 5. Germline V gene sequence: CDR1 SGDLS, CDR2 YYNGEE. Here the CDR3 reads CASSVDRGGLDTQYF. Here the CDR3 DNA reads TGTGCCAGCAGCGTAGATCGGGGGGGCCTAGATACGCAGTATTTT.

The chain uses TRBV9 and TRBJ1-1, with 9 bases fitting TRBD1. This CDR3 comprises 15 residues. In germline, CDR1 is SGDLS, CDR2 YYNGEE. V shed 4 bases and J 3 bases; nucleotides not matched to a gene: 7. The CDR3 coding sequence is TGTGCCAGCAGCCCAGAGGGACAGGGTTACACTGAAGCTTTCTTT. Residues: CASSPEGQGYTEAFF.

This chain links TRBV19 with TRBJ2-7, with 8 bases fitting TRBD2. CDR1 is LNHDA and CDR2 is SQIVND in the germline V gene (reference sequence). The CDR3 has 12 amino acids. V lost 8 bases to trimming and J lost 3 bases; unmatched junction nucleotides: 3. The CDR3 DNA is TGTGCCAGTTCAGCGGGAGTCTACGAGCAGTACTTC. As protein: CASSAGVYEQYF.

CDR3 in amino acids: CATGDRVQPQHF. The CDR3 DNA sequence: TGTGCCACCGGGGACAGGGTACAGCCCCAGCATTTT. The chain is built from TRBV6-1 and TRBJ1-5, with 9 bases aligning to TRBD1. The length of the CDR3 is 12 residues. Trimming removed 10 bases from V and 7 bases from J; junction bases left unmatched: 5. Germline CDR1 MNHNS, CDR2 SASEGT.

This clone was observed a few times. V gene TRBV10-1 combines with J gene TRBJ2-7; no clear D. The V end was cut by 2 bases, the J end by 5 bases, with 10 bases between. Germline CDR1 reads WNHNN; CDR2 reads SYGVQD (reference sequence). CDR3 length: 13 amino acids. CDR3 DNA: TGCGCCAGCAGTGAGCGAATAGCCCACGAGCAGTACTTC. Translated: CASSERIAHEQYF.

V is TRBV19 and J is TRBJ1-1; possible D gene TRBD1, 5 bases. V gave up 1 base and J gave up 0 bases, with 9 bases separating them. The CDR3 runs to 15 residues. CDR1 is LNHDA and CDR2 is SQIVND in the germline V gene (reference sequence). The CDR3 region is CASSIGAGMNTEAFF. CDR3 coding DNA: TGTGCCAGTAGTATAGGGGCAGGGATGAACACTGAAGCTTTCTTT.

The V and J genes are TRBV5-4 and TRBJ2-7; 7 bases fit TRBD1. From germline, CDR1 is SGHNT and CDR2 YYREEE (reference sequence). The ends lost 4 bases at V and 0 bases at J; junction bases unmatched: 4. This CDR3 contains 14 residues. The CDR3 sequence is CASSHRGSSYEQYF. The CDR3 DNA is TGTGCCAGCAGCCACAGGGGAAGCTCCTACGAGCAGTACTTC.

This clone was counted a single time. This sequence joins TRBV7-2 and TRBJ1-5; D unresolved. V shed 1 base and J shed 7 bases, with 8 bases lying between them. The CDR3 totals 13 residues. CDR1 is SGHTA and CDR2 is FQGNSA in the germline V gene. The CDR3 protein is CASSLEGAQPQHF. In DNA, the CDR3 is TGTGCCAGCAGCTTAGAAGGAGCGCAGCCCCAGCATTTT.

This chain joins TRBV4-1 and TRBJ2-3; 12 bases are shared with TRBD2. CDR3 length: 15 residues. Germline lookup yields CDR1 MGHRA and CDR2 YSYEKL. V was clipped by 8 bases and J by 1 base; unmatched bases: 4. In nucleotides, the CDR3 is TGCGCCAGCGGGCCTAGCGGGGGGGGCACAGATACGCAGTATTTT. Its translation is CASGPSGGGTDTQYF.

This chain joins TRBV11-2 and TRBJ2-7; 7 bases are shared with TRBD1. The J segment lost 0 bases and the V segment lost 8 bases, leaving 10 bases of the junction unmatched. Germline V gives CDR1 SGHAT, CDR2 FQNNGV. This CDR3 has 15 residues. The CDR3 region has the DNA TGTGCCAGCGGACCCGGGACAGTGGCCTCCTACGAGCAGTACTTC. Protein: CASGPGTVASYEQYF.

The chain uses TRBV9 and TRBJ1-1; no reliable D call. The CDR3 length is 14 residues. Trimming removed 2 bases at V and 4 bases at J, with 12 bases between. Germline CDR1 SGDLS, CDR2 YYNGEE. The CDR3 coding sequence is TGTGCCAGCAGCGTGGGTATTGGGCTCACTGAAGCTTTCTTT. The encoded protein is CASSVGIGLTEAFF.

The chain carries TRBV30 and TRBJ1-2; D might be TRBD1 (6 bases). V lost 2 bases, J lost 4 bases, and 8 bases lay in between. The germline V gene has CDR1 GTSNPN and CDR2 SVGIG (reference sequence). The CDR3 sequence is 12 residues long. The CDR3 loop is CAWSQGTYGYTF. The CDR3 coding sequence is TGTGCCTGGAGTCAGGGGACCTATGGCTACACCTTC.

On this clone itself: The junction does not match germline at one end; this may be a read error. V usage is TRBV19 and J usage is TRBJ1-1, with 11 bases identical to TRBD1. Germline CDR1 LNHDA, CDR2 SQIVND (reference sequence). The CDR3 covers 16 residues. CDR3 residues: CASSLLSGQGDSDAFF. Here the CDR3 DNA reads TGTGCCAGTAGCCTCCTGTCGGGACAGGGGGATTCTGATGCTTTCTTT.

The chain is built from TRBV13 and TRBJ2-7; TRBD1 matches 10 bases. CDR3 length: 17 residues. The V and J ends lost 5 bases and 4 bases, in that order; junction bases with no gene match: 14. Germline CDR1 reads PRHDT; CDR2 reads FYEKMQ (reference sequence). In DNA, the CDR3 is TGTGCCAGCAGCCCGACGCTCCGGGACAGGGGTAGATACGAGCAGTACTTC. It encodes CASSPTLRDRGRYEQYF.

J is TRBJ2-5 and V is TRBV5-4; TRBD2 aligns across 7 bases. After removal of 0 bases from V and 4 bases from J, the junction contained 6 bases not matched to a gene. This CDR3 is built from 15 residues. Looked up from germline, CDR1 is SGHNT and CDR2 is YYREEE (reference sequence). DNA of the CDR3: TGTGCCAGCAGCTTGGCCGGCGGGAGAGGAGAGACCCAGTACTTC. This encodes CASSLAGGRGETQYF.

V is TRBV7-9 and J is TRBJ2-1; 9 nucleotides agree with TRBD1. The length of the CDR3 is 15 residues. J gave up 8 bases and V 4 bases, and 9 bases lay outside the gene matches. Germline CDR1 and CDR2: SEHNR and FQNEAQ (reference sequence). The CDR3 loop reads CASSSAGQGFDEQFF. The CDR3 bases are TGTGCCAGCAGCTCCGCGGGACAGGGTTTCGATGAGCAGTTCTTC.

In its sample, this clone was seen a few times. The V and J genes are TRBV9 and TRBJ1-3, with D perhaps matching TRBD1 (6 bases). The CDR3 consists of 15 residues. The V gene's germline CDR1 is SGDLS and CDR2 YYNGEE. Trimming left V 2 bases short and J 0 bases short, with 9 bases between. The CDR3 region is CASSVTGNSGNTIYF. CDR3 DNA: TGTGCCAGCAGCGTTACAGGGAACTCTGGAAACACCATATATTTT.

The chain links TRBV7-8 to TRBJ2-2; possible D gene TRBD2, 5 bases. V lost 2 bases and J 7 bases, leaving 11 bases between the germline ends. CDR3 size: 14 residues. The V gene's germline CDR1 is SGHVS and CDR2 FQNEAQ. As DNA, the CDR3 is TGTGCCAGCAGCTTAACGGGAAGGGTCGGGGAGCTGTTTTTT. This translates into CASSLTGRVGELFF.

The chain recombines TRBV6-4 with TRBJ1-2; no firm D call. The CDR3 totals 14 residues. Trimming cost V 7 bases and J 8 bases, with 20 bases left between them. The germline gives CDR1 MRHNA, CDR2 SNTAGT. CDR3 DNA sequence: TGTGCCAGCACCCAGAGGAGGGATGAGAGAGGCTACACCTTC. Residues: CASTQRRDERGYTF.

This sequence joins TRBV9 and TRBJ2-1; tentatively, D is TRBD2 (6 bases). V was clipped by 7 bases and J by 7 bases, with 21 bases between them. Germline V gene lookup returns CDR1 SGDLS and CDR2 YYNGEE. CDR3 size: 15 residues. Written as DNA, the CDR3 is TGTGCCAGCGGTATAGGCGGGGCGGTAGGGAATGAGCAGTTCTTC. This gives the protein CASGIGGAVGNEQFF. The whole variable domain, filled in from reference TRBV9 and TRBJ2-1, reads DSGVTQTPKHLITATGQRVTLRCSPRSGDLSVYWYQQSLDQGLQFLIQYYNGEERAKGNILERFSAQQFPDLHSELNLSSLELGDSALYFCASGIGGAVGNEQFFGPGTRLTVL.

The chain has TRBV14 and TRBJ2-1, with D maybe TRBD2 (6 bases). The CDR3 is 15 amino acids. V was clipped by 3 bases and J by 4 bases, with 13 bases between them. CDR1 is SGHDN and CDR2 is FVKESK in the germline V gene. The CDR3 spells CASSQERVLYNEQFF. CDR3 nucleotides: TGTGCCAGCAGCCAGGAGCGGGTATTATACAATGAGCAGTTCTTC.

The CDR3 sequence is CASSLSRGGNNEQFF. The CDR3 DNA follows: TGCGCCAGCAGCTTGTCTCGGGGGGGGAACAATGAGCAGTTCTTC. The J gene is TRBJ2-1, the V gene TRBV5-1, with 8 bases fitting TRBD2. J gave up 5 bases and V 1 base, and 5 bases lay outside the gene matches. CDR3 length: 15 amino acids. Germline loops: CDR1 SGHRS, CDR2 YFSETQ.

The CDR3 sequence: CASSDTGTGDQPQHF. CDR3 nucleotides: TGTGCCAGCAGCGACACCGGGACAGGGGATCAGCCCCAGCATTTT. The rearrangement joins TRBV7-9 to TRBJ1-5; 10 nucleotides agree with TRBD1. Germline CDR1 SEHNR, CDR2 FQNEAQ (reference sequence). V lost 5 bases, J lost 5 bases, and 6 bases stayed unmatched. The CDR3 consists of 15 residues.

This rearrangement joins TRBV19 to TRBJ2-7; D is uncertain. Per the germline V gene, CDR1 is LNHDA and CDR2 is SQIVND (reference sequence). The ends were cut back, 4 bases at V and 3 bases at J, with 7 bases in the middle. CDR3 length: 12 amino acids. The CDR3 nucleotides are TGTGCCAGTAGTAACACAGTCTACGAGCAGTACTTC. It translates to CASSNTVYEQYF.

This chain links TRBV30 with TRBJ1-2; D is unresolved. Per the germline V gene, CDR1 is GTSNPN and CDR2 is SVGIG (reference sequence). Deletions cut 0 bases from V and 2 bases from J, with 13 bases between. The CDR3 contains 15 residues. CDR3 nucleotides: TGTGCCTGGAGTGTGGAGGTCAGGTGGAACTATGGCTACACCTTC. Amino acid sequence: CAWSVEVRWNYGYTF.

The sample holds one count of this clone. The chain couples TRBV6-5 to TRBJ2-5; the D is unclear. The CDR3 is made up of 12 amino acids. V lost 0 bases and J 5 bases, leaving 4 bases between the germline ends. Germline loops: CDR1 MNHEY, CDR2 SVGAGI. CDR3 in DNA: TGTGCCAGCAGTTACTCCGAGGAGACCCAGTACTTC. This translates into CASSYSEETQYF.

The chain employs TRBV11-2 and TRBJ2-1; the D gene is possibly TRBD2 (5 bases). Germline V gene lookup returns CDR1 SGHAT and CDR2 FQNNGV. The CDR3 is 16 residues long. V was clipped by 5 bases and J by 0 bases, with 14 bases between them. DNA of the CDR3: TGTGCCAGCAGCGCACGAACTAGGTTCTCCTACAATGAGCAGTTCTTC. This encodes CASSARTRFSYNEQFF.